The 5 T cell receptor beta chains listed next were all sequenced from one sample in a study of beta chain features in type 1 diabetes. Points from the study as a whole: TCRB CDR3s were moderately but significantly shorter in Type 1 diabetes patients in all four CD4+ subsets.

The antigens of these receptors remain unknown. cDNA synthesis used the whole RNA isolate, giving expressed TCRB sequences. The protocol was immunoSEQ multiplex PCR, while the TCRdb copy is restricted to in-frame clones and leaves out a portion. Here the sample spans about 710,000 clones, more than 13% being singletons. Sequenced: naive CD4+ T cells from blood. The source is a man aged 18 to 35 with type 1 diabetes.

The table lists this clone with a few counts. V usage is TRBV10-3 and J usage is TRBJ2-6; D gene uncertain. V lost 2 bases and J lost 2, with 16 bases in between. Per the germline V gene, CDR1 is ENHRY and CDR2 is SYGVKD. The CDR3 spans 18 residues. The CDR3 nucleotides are TGTGCCATCAGTGAGCCCGGAATTAATCGCCCTGGGGCCAACGTCCTGACTTTC. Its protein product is CAISEPGINRPGANVLTF.

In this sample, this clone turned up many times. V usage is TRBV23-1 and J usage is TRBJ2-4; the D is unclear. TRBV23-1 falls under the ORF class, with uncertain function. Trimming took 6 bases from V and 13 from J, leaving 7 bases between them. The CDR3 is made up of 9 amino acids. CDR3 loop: CASSPQQYF. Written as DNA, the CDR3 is TGCGCCAGCAGCCCCCAGCAGTACTTC.

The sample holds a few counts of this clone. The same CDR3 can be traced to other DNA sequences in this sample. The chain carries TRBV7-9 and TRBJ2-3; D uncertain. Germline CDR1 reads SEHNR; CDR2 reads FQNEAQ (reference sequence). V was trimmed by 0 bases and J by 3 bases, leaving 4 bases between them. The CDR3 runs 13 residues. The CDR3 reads CASSLALTDTQYF. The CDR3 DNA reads TGTGCCAGCAGCTTAGCGTTGACAGATACGCAGTATTTT.

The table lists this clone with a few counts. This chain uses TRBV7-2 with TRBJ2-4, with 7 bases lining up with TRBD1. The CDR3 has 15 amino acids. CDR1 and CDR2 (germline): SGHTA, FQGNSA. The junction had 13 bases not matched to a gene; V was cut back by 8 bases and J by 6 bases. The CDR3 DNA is TGTGCCAGCCGTCAGGGGGTCCTCTCGGGAAACATTCAGTACTTC. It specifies CASRQGVLSGNIQYF.

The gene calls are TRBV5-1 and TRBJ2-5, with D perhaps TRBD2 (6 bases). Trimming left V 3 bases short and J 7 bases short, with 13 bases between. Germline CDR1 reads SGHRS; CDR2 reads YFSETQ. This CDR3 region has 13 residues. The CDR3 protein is CASSWVPGGTQYF. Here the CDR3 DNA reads TGCGCCAGCAGCTGGGTCCCCGGGGGGACCCAGTACTTC.